The rows below give T cell receptor beta chains drawn from one sample of a study of CD8 T cells in ankylosing spondylitis. Using its own MiXCR run on the 5' RACE reads, TCRdb lists one record per CDR3 protein. The sample yields about 100,000 distinct CDR3 sequences, about 9.1% seen once. Material for sequencing was blood, either unsorted or a sorted T cell fraction (not recorded which). The receptors were gathered from a male donor with ankylosing spondylitis or in good health (not recorded which). The CDR3 runs from the conserved cysteine through the conserved F or W. The order of the fields is D gene, V gene, J gene, clone size, CDR3 protein, CDR3 DNA. D genes are given only for firm matches. Clone size is given for some rows only: seen once, a few or many times, or a class if the clone is expanded.

NA,TRBV14,TRBJ2-1,NA,CASTYSGWNEQFF,TGTGCCAGCACCTACTCGGGGTGGAATGAGCAGTTCTTC
NA,TRBV7-9,TRBJ2-1,few,CASSPPGISSYNEQFF,TGTGCCAGCAGCCCGCCCGGGATTTCCTCCTACAATGAGCAGTTCTTC
NA,TRBV29-1,TRBJ2-1,many,CSCDRENEQFF,TGCAGCTGTGATAGGGAAAATGAGCAGTTCTTC
NA,TRBV12-3/TRBV12-4,TRBJ1-2,many,CASSLGGGVNGYTF,TGTGCCAGCAGTTTAGGGGGGGGCGTTAATGGCTACACCTTC
TRBD2,TRBV2,TRBJ2-3,many,CASSEYLAGETQYF,TGTGCCAGCAGTGAATATCTAGCGGGGGAGACGCAGTATTTT
TRBD1,TRBV5-1,TRBJ1-6,many,CASSGQGTFGSNSPLHF,TGCGCCAGCAGCGGACAGGGGACCTTTGGAAGTAATTCACCCCTCCACTTT
NA,TRBV2,TRBJ2-1,many,CASRLRLVKFF,TGTGCCAGCAGATTAAGACTCGTTAAGTTCTTC
TRBD2,TRBV28,TRBJ2-3,NA,CTSRIGGGYTDTQYF,TGTACCAGCAGAATTGGGGGGGGTTACACAGATACGCAGTATTTT
NA,TRBV7-9,TRBJ1-2,few,CASSPDNYGYTF,TGTGCCAGCAGCCCGGACAACTATGGCTACACCTTC
TRBD2,TRBV13,TRBJ2-5,many,CASNLAGGRETQYF,TGTGCCAGCAACCTAGCGGGGGGGCGCGAGACCCAGTACTTC
NA,TRBV27,TRBJ2-5,NA,CASSLWRGLQETQYF,TGTGCCAGCAGTTTATGGCGGGGGCTCCAAGAGACCCAGTACTTC
NA,TRBV6-5,TRBJ1-2,many,CASSYSGPPGPSLGYTF,TGTGCCAGCAGTTACTCGGGACCCCCAGGGCCTTCACTTGGCTACACCTTC
TRBD1,TRBV5-1,TRBJ1-4,many,CASSPGQGSGEKLFF,TGCGCCAGCAGTCCGGGACAGGGTTCTGGAGAAAAACTGTTTTTT
NA,TRBV5-1,TRBJ2-3,many,CASSLNGAPTDTQYF,TGCGCCAGCAGCTTGAATGGGGCTCCCACAGATACGCAGTATTTT
TRBD1,TRBV12-3/TRBV12-4,TRBJ2-7,many,CASSHEHRGLTSYEQYF,TGTGCCAGCAGCCACGAACACAGGGGGCTTACCTCCTACGAGCAGTACTTC
NA,TRBV15,TRBJ1-2,many,CATSREGEQAGGYTF,TGTGCCACCAGCAGAGAAGGGGAACAGGCGGGCGGCTACACCTTC
NA,TRBV18,TRBJ1-2,many,CASSYGAQGDYGYTF,TGTGCCAGCTCATACGGCGCGCAGGGAGATTATGGCTACACCTTC
NA,TRBV20-1,TRBJ1-2,many,CSARVGRRKDYTF,TGCAGTGCTAGGGTGGGACGACGGAAGGACTACACCTTC
NA,TRBV2,TRBJ2-7,once,CASSEGPGAYKQYF,TGTGCCAGCAGTGAAGGTCCGGGGGCGTACAAGCAGTACTTC
TRBD2,TRBV11-2,TRBJ2-5,NA,CASSKRTSGQETQYF,TGTGCCAGCAGCAAAAGGACTAGCGGGCAAGAGACCCAGTACTTC
NA,TRBV28,TRBJ1-3,many,CASSFLGGRRNTIYF,TGTGCCAGCAGTTTTCTCGGGGGCCGGAGAAACACCATATATTTT
NA,TRBV7-9,TRBJ1-4,many,CASSPPTRSEKLFF,TGTGCCAGCAGCCCTCCGACACGCTCAGAAAAACTGTTTTTT
NA,TRBV29-1,TRBJ2-7,many,CSVESSYEQYF,TGCAGCGTTGAGTCTTCTTACGAGCAGTACTTC
NA,TRBV3-1,TRBJ1-1,few,CASSQGVKGAHPEAFF,TGTGCCAGCAGCCAAGGGGTAAAGGGTGCCCATCCTGAAGCTTTCTTT
NA,TRBV20-1,TRBJ2-3,many,CSASPSTQYF,TGCAGTGCCTCCCCTAGTACGCAGTATTTT
TRBD1,TRBV7-3,TRBJ1-2,few,CASSADVAGGIGDGYTF,TGTGCCAGCAGCGCGGACGTGGCAGGGGGCATCGGGGATGGCTACACCTTC
NA,TRBV3-1,TRBJ1-3,many,CASSRPGRNSGNTIYF,TGTGCCAGCAGCCGCCCGGGACGGAACTCTGGAAACACCATATATTTT
NA,TRBV15,TRBJ1-5,many,CATSSRGNQPQHF,TGTGCCACCAGCAGCAGGGGTAATCAGCCCCAGCATTTT
TRBD2,TRBV7-2,TRBJ2-1,few,CASTELAGGGNEQFF,TGTGCCAGCACCGAACTAGCGGGGGGTGGCAATGAGCAGTTCTTC
TRBD2,TRBV12-3/TRBV12-4,TRBJ2-3,few,CHSSGGATDTQYF,TGCCACTCGAGCGGGGGGGCCACAGATACGCAGTATTTT
NA,TRBV6-5,TRBJ2-7,many,CASRHISEQYF,TGTGCCAGCCGACATATCTCGGAGCAGTACTTC
TRBD2,TRBV4-2,TRBJ2-3,NA,CASSHRLADTDTQYF,TGTGCCAGCAGCCACCGACTAGCGGACACAGATACGCAGTATTTT
NA,TRBV6-1,TRBJ1-4,many,CASSPGGPYEKLFF,TGTGCCAGCAGCCCCGGGGGGCCGTATGAAAAACTGTTTTTT
NA,TRBV29-1,TRBJ1-1,many,CSVVDISGLNTEAFF,TGCAGCGTTGTGGACATTTCGGGCTTGAACACTGAAGCTTTCTTT
NA,TRBV18,TRBJ1-6,many,CASSSQGNSYNSPLHF,TGTGCCAGCTCAAGCCAGGGGAACTCCTATAATTCACCCCTCCACTTT
NA,TRBV6-5,TRBJ1-2,many,CATGQNYGYTF,TGTGCCACCGGACAGAACTATGGCTACACCTTC
NA,TRBV29-1,TRBJ2-5,many,CSAGRWGETQYF,TGCAGCGCGGGACGGTGGGGGGAGACCCAGTACTTC
NA,TRBV29-1,TRBJ1-3,NA,CSVAGSSGNTIYF,TGCAGCGTTGCGGGCAGCTCTGGAAACACCATATATTTT
NA,TRBV5-4,TRBJ1-5,few,CASSLGVGNQPQHF,TGTGCCAGCAGCTTGGGGGTGGGCAATCAGCCCCAGCATTTT
TRBD2,TRBV24-1,TRBJ2-1,many,CATSDFSGGGFGNEQFF,TGTGCCACCAGTGATTTCAGCGGGGGGGGGTTCGGGAATGAGCAGTTCTTC
NA,TRBV5-1,TRBJ1-4,many,CASSLEGWGEKLFF,TGCGCCAGCAGCTTGGAAGGGTGGGGTGAAAAACTGTTTTTT
NA,TRBV5-1,TRBJ2-2,many,CASSLSGGTGELFF,TGCGCCAGCAGCTTATCCGGGGGAACCGGGGAGCTGTTTTTT
TRBD1,TRBV12-3/TRBV12-4,TRBJ1-5,many,CASSLTGEVSNQPQHF,TGTGCCAGCAGTTTAACAGGGGAGGTGAGCAATCAGCCCCAGCATTTT
TRBD1,TRBV5-5,TRBJ1-4,many,CASSPGTDHNEKLFF,TGTGCCAGCAGCCCCGGGACAGACCATAATGAAAAACTGTTTTTT
NA,TRBV4-1,TRBJ2-5,many,CASSRIEYQETQYF,TGCGCCAGCAGCCGTATAGAGTACCAAGAGACCCAGTACTTC
TRBD1,TRBV25-1,TRBJ2-7,many,CASSDKGTGASEQYF,TGTGCCAGCAGTGACAAGGGGACAGGGGCGTCCGAGCAGTACTTC
TRBD1,TRBV25-1,TRBJ1-5,many,CASAPGQGYNQPQHF,TGTGCCAGCGCCCCGGGACAGGGATACAATCAGCCCCAGCATTTT
NA,TRBV24-1,TRBJ2-1,many,CATSDPGTEAYNEQFF,TGTGCCACCAGTGATCCCGGGACGGAAGCCTACAATGAGCAGTTCTTC
TRBD1,TRBV28,TRBJ2-5,NA,CASSSPGQLQETQYF,TGTGCCAGCAGCTCCCCGGGACAGCTGCAAGAGACCCAGTACTTC
TRBD2,TRBV20-1,TRBJ2-5,many,CSATGTSLQGETQYF,TGCAGTGCTACCGGGACTAGTTTGCAGGGAGAGACCCAGTACTTC
NA,TRBV5-5,TRBJ1-6,NA,CASGELRGSSYNSSLHF,TGTGCCAGCGGAGAACTGCGCGGTAGCTCCTATAATTCATCCCTCCACTTT
NA,TRBV2,TRBJ1-2,many,CASSVERNYGYTF,TGTGCCAGCAGTGTCGAACGTAACTATGGCTACACCTTC
TRBD1,TRBV9,TRBJ2-6,many,CASGTGSGANVLTF,TGTGCCAGCGGGACAGGGTCTGGGGCCAACGTCCTGACTTTC
NA,TRBV12-3/TRBV12-4,TRBJ2-7,many,CASRTGTQSSYEQYF,TGTGCCAGCAGAACCGGGACTCAGAGCTCCTACGAGCAGTACTTC
TRBD1,TRBV24-1,TRBJ2-3,many,CATSDRDRESTDTQYF,TGTGCCACCAGTGATCGGGACAGAGAAAGCACAGATACGCAGTATTTT
TRBD2,TRBV28,TRBJ2-5,few,CASRVAGWETQYF,TGTGCCAGCAGGGTAGCGGGGTGGGAGACCCAGTACTTC
NA,TRBV29-1,TRBJ2-1,few,CSVEYNEQFF,TGCAGCGTTGAATACAATGAGCAGTTCTTC
NA,TRBV10-3,TRBJ1-4,many,CAIRVATNEKLFF,TGTGCCATCAGGGTCGCAACTAATGAAAAACTGTTTTTT
TRBD1,TRBV9,TRBJ1-2,many,CASSVRDRGGYTF,TGTGCCAGCAGCGTCCGGGACAGAGGCGGCTACACCTTC
TRBD1,TRBV9,TRBJ1-1,many,CASSAIPTGDTEAFF,TGTGCCAGCAGCGCAATACCTACAGGGGACACTGAAGCTTTCTTT